Presented here are 25 T cell receptor beta chains from one specimen sequenced in a study of blood T cells in healthy people across ages. Using a J-beta primer mix together with a sample-barcoded 5' primer, a second PCR was run for roughly 7 to 12 cycles. TCRdb reanalysed the 5' RACE reads using MiXCR and keeps one entry per CDR3 protein. In the table there are roughly 500,000 distinct CDR3 sequences, 27% of which are singletons. Sequenced material: blood. These receptors originate from a woman in her sixties or seventies in good health.

This clonotype was picked up many times. This chain links TRBV20-1 with TRBJ2-7; perhaps TRBD2 as D (5 bases). V was cut by 1 base and J by 6 bases, with 7 bases left in between. The CDR3 runs to 11 residues. Germline V gene data show CDR1 as DFQATT and CDR2 as SNEGSKA (reference sequence). CDR3 loop: CSARAGSEQYF. CDR3 DNA sequence: TGCAGTGCTAGAGCGGGGAGCGAGCAGTACTTC.

This chain connects TRBV4-3 to TRBJ2-2, with 9 bases identical to TRBD1. The CDR3 totals 14 residues. Germline V gene sequence: CDR1 LGHNA, CDR2 YSLEER. J was trimmed by 3 bases and V by 7 bases; bases with no gene match: 3. In DNA, the CDR3 is TGCGCCAGCAAGGGACAGGGAGACACCGGGGAGCTGTTTTTT. Translated, it gives CASKGQGDTGELFF.

The chain couples TRBV12-5 to TRBJ2-5; a weak D match, TRBD1 (7 bases). Germline-derived CDR1 and CDR2 are LGHNT and FRNRAP. The germline V and J ends were trimmed by 4 bases and 4 bases, with 13 bases remaining between them. This CDR3 comprises 14 residues. The CDR3 region is CASGSPGGLETQYF. DNA for the CDR3: TGTGCTAGTGGTTCCCCAGGGGGGCTAGAGACCCAGTACTTC.

This clonotype was recorded a few times. Since the CDR3 does not end with the conserved phenylalanine or tryptophan, this likely comes from a read error. The gene calls are TRBV7-2 and TRBJ2-5; 7 positions match TRBD2. The length of the CDR3 is 13 residues. V trimming: 7 bases; J trimming: 7 bases; junction bases outside the gene matches: 9. CDR1 is SGHTA, CDR2 FQGNSA, per germline. CDR3 in amino acids: CASTTGTKGTQYL. CDR3 nucleotides: TGTGCCAGCACGACCGGGACTAAAGGGACCCAGTACCTC.

This chain joins TRBV29-1 and TRBJ2-5; tentatively, D is TRBD1 or TRBD2 (6 bases each). Gene TRBJ2-7 matches the end of the DNA better, so the J call may be wrong. The CDR3 extends over 17 amino acids. Germline CDR1 SQVTM, CDR2 ANQGSEA. CDR3 bases: TGCAGCGTTGAATTGTCTAGGGGGGACACCGCCTCCTACGAGCAGTACTTC. Translating it yields CSVELSRGDTASYEQYF.

The chain links TRBV9 to TRBJ2-5, with 7 bases matching TRBD2. Judging by the DNA end, TRBJ2-1 fits better; the J call may be wrong. Per germline, CDR1 SGDLS and CDR2 YYNGEE. CDR3 length: 14 residues. CDR3 loop: CASSVGLRANEQFF. As DNA, the CDR3 is TGTGCCAGCAGCGTGGGACTACGCGCCAATGAGCAGTTCTTC.

Regarding this clonotype: At one end, the junction sequence differs from germline, possibly due to a read error. The chain has TRBV20-1 and TRBJ2-7, with unresolved D. Germline-derived CDR1 and CDR2 are DFQATT and SNEGSKA (reference sequence). The CDR3 sequence is 15 residues long. The CDR3 DNA follows: TGCAGTGCTAGAGATCAGGCAGTAAGCTCCTGCGAGCAGTACTTC. Its translation: CSARDQAVSSCEQYF.

This clonotype has only a few counts. This sequence joins TRBV20-1 and TRBJ2-3; 9 bases fit TRBD2. J lost 6 bases, V lost 3 bases, and 16 bases had no gene match. Germline CDR1 reads DFQATT; CDR2 reads SNEGSKA (reference sequence). This CDR3 is built from 17 residues. DNA for the CDR3: TGCAGTGCTAGCCCACCGGGGCTAGCGGGATACAAGGATACGCAGTATTTT. It is translated as CSASPPGLAGYKDTQYF.

The V and J genes are TRBV4-3 and TRBJ1-2; D remains unclear. Looked up from germline, CDR1 is LGHNA and CDR2 is YSLEER. Trimming left V 1 base short and J 2 bases short, with 8 bases between. This CDR3 contains 14 residues. CDR3 in amino acids: CASSQGEVNYGYTF. For the CDR3, the DNA is TGCGCCAGCAGCCAAGGAGAAGTGAACTATGGCTACACCTTC.

This clonotype was seen more than once but under ten times. This chain links TRBV29-1 with TRBJ2-3; 7 bases fit TRBD1. The V and J ends lost 1 base and 0 bases, in that order; junction bases with no gene match: 7. The length of the CDR3 is 16 residues. From germline, CDR1 is SQVTM and CDR2 ANQGSEA. The CDR3 sequence is CSVEGVRQGSTDTQYF. DNA of the CDR3: TGCAGCGTTGAAGGGGTTCGACAGGGAAGCACAGATACGCAGTATTTT.

The chain uses TRBV7-2 and TRBJ1-6, with D hard to call. The CDR3 is made up of 14 amino acids. The V gene's germline CDR1 is SGHTA and CDR2 FQGNSA. Trimming shortened V by 4 bases and J by 7 bases, and 11 bases separated the two germline ends. Here the CDR3 reads CASSYPVGNSPLHF. CDR3 in DNA: TGTGCCAGCAGCTATCCGGTCGGGAATTCACCCCTCCACTTT.

This chain links TRBV29-1 with TRBJ1-1; the D gene is possibly TRBD1 (5 bases). V lost 3 bases and J 4 bases, leaving 9 bases between the germline ends. There are 12 residues in the CDR3. CDR1 is SQVTM, CDR2 ANQGSEA, per germline. The CDR3 nucleotides read TGCAGCGTTGAGAGGGGACGCACTGAAGCTTTCTTT. Translation gives CSVERGRTEAFF.

This clonotype was found a few times. The chain is built from TRBV12-3 or TRBV12-4 and TRBJ1-2; D ambiguous. There are 13 residues in the CDR3. V gave up 6 bases and J gave up 3 bases, with 11 bases separating them. The CDR3 DNA is TGTGCCAGCAGCCCCTCCCCAGACTATGGCTACACCTTC. This sequence encodes CASSPSPDYGYTF.

This clonotype came up a few times. J is TRBJ1-1 and V is TRBV7-2; unclear D gene. In germline, CDR1 is SGHTA, CDR2 FQGNSA. The germline V and J ends were trimmed by 3 bases and 1 base, with 9 bases remaining between them. This CDR3 has 14 residues. The CDR3 DNA reads TGTGCCAGCAGCTTTGGCTCTGGGAACACTGAAGCTTTCTTT. This translates into CASSFGSGNTEAFF. Drawing the rest from reference TRBV7-2 and TRBJ1-1, the complete variable domain is GAGVSQSPSNKVTEKGKDVELRCDPISGHTALYWYRQSLGQGLEFLIYFQGNSAPDKSGLPSDRFSAERTGGSVSTLTIQRTQQEDSAVYLCASSFGSGNTEAFFGQGTRLTVV.

The chain is built from TRBV10-3 and TRBJ1-5; D remains unclear. V was cut by 5 bases and J by 0 bases, with 8 bases left in between. The germline V gene encodes CDR1 ENHRY and CDR2 SYGVKD. The CDR3 has 14 residues. The CDR3 coding sequence is TGTGCCATCAGTTCCTTGAGTAGCAATCAGCCCCAGCATTTT. Amino acids: CAISSLSSNQPQHF.

The rearrangement links TRBV20-1 to TRBJ2-1; weak D call: TRBD2 (5 bases). The CDR3 has 13 residues. Germline CDR1 is DFQATT and CDR2 is SNEGSKA (reference sequence). Trimming removed 8 bases at V and 6 bases at J, with 17 bases between. Here the CDR3 DNA reads TGCAGTTCCCGCGGGCTAGTGGGCAATGAGCAGTTCTTC. Residues: CSSRGLVGNEQFF.

J is TRBJ2-1 and V is TRBV27; 9 bases line up with TRBD1. CDR3 length: 15 residues. From germline, CDR1 is MNHEY and CDR2 SMNVEV (reference sequence). V lost 9 bases to trimming and J lost 7 bases; unmatched junction nucleotides: 13. The CDR3 DNA reads TGTGCCAGGCCCATTCCCGGGACAGGGAGTAATGAGCAGTTCTTC. This codes for CARPIPGTGSNEQFF.

As for this clonotype: A junction end diverges from the germline sequence, so it may reflect a read error. The chain recombines TRBV6-2 or TRBV6-3 with TRBJ2-1; D unresolved. The CDR3 loop spans 12 amino acids. The germline gives CDR1 MNHEY, CDR2 SVGEGT. In DNA, the CDR3 is TGTGCCGGCAGACTCGAATTTAGTGAGCAGTTCTTC. Protein: CAGRLEFSEQFF.

For this clonotype: Its ends do not fully match the called genes, so a read error is possible. The chain uses TRBV20-1 and TRBJ2-1; D is unresolved. The CDR3 consists of 12 residues. Germline-derived CDR1 and CDR2 are DFQATT and SNEGSKA (reference sequence). CDR3 sequence (DNA): TGCAGTGCTAGAGCAGTGGGGAATGCGCAGTTCTTC. Translation: CSARAVGNAQFF.

This clonotype was counted ten times or more. V gene TRBV5-1 combines with J gene TRBJ2-1; 7 positions match TRBD1. This CDR3 is built from 15 residues. Losses at the gene ends were 5 bases for V and 0 bases for J; bases not matched to a gene: 5. Germline CDR1 is SGHRS and CDR2 is YFSETQ. CDR3: CASSQSGGSYNEQFF. In nucleotides, the CDR3 is TGCGCCAGCAGTCAGTCAGGGGGCTCCTACAATGAGCAGTTCTTC.

The DNA for the CDR3 is TGCAGTGCTAGCCGGGGGCAGGGATACAATGAGCAGTTCTTC. This encodes CSASRGQGYNEQFF. V and J are TRBV20-1 and TRBJ2-1; D tentatively fits TRBD1 or TRBD2 (6 bases each). The length of the CDR3 is 14 residues. From germline, CDR1 is DFQATT and CDR2 SNEGSKA (reference sequence). V lost 3 bases and J 4 bases, leaving 13 bases between the germline ends.

V and J are TRBV4-3 and TRBJ2-5; D not certain. CDR3 length equals 14 residues. Trimming took off 8 bases at V and 7 bases at J, with 20 bases between the two ends. CDR1 and CDR2 (germline): LGHNA, YSLEER. The CDR3 coding sequence is TGCGCCAGCTCACAAGGAGTAAGGGTGGGGACCCAGTACTTC. Amino acid sequence: CASSQGVRVGTQYF.

The rearrangement links TRBV4-1 to TRBJ2-1; 7 nucleotides match TRBD2. Looked up from germline, CDR1 is MGHRA and CDR2 is YSYEKL. The CDR3 is made up of 15 amino acids. Trimming at V came to 6 bases and at J to 4 bases, leaving 9 bases not matched to a gene. The CDR3 region has the DNA TGCGCCAGCAGTCTTTCGGGACTACTATACAATGAGCAGTTCTTC. Protein: CASSLSGLLYNEQFF.

The genes are TRBV6-1 and TRBJ2-5; no clear D. The J call may be in error: the DNA end matches TRBJ2-1 better. Germline V gives CDR1 MNHNS, CDR2 SASEGT. The CDR3 has 16 residues. CDR3 amino acids: CASSPSGATPYNEQFF. CDR3 bases: TGTGCCAGCAGTCCCTCAGGCGCCACTCCCTACAATGAGCAGTTCTTC.

The chain joins TRBV12-3 or TRBV12-4 to TRBJ2-2; D is perhaps TRBD1 (5 bases). The CDR3 totals 13 residues. The V end was cut by 5 bases, the J end by 5 bases, with 9 bases between. The chain's CDR3 is CASSTPGTGELFF. CDR3 in DNA: TGTGCCAGCAGTACCCCAGGGACCGGGGAGCTGTTTTTT.